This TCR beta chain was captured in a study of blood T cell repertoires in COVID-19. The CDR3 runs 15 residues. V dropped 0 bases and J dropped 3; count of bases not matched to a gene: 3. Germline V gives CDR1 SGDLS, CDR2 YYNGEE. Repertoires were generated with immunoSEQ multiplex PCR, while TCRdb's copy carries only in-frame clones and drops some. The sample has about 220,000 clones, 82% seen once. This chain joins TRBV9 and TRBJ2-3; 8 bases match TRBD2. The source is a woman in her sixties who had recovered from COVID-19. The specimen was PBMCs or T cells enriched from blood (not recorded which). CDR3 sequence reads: CASSVEAGGTDTQYF. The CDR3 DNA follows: TGTGCCAGCAGCGTAGAGGCGGGAGGTACAGATACGCAGTATTTT.